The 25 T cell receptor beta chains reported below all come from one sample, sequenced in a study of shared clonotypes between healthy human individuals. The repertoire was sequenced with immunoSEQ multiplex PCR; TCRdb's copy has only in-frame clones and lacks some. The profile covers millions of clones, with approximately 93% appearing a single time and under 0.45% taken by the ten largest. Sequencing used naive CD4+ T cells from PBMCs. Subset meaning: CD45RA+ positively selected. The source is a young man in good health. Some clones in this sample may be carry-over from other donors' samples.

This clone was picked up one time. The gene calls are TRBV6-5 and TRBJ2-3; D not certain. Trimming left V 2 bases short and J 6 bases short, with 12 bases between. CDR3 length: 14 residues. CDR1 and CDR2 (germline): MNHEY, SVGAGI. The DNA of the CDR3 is TGTGCCAGCAGTTACGCTAGTGGTGGGGATACGCAGTATTTT. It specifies CASSYASGGDTQYF.

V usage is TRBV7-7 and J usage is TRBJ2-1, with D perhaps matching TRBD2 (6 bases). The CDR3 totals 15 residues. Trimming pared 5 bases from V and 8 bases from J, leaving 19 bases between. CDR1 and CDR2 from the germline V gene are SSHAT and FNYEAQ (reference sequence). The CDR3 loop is CASSPMEASVHEQFF. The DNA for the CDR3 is TGTGCCAGCAGCCCCATGGAGGCTAGCGTCCATGAGCAGTTCTTC.

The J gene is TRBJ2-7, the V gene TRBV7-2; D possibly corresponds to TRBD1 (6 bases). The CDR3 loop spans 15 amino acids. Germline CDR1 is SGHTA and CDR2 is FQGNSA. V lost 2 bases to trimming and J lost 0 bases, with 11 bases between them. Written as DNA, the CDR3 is TGTGCCAGCAGCTTATATTGGACAGCCTCCTACGAGCAGTACTTC. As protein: CASSLYWTASYEQYF.

The CDR3 coding sequence is TGTGCCAGCAGTCCAATCCAACAGGGGAACACTGAAGCTTTCTTT. Translated, it gives CASSPIQQGNTEAFF. The chain is built from TRBV27 and TRBJ1-1, with a tentative D call TRBD1 (6 bases). CDR1 and CDR2 from the germline V gene are MNHEY and SMNVEV (reference sequence). This CDR3 has 15 residues. With 5 bases removed from V and 1 base from J, the gap between germline ends came to 14 bases.

The CDR3 here is CASSPRDRLGTF. Here the CDR3 DNA reads TGTGCCAGCAGCCCAAGGGACAGGCTAGGTACCTTC. This chain uses TRBV9 with TRBJ1-2; 8 nucleotides align to TRBD1. The germline V gene encodes CDR1 SGDLS and CDR2 YYNGEE. The CDR3 loop spans 12 amino acids. V dropped 4 bases and J dropped 14; count of bases not matched to a gene: 10. The whole variable domain, remainder taken from reference TRBV9 and TRBJ1-2, is DSGVTQTPKHLITATGQRVTLRCSPRSGDLSVYWYQQSLDQGLQFLIQYYNGEERAKGNILERFSAQQFPDLHSELNLSSLELGDSALYFCASSPRDRLGTFGSGTRLTVV.

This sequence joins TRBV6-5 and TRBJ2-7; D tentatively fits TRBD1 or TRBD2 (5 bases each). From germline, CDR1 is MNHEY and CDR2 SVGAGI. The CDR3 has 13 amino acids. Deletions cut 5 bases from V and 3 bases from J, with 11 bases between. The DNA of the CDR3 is TGTGCCAGCAGTGGGACGGTAAACTACGAGCAGTACTTC. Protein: CASSGTVNYEQYF.

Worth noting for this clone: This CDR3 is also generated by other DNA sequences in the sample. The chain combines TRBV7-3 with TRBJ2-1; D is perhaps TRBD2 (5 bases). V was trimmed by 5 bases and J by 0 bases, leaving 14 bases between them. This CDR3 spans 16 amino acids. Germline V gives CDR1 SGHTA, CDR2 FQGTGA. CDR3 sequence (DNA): TGTGCCAGCAGCCTGGGCGGGTCGAGCTCCTACAATGAGCAGTTCTTC. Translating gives CASSLGGSSSYNEQFF.

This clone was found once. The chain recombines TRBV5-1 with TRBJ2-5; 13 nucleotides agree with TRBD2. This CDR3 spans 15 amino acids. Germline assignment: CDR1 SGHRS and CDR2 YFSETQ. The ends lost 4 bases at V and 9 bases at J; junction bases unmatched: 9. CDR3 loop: CASSTAGTSGESQYF. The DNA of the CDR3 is TGCGCCAGCAGCACAGCCGGGACTAGCGGGGAGTCCCAGTACTTC.

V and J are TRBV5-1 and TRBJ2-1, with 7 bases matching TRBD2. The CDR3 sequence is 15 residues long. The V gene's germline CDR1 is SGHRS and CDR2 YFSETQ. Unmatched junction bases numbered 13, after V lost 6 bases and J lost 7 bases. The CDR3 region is CASNVGGPVGNEQFF. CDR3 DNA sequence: TGCGCCAGCAACGTGGGAGGGCCGGTTGGGAATGAGCAGTTCTTC.

CDR3 nucleotide sequence: TGCGCCAGCAGCCCAAGGTCCCGAGCCAATGAGCAGTTCTTC. Encoded protein: CASSPRSRANEQFF. This sequence joins TRBV4-3 and TRBJ2-1; no reliable D call. This CDR3 contains 14 residues. CDR1 and CDR2 from the germline V gene are LGHNA and YSLEER. V was cut by 4 bases and J by 6 bases, with 13 bases left in between.

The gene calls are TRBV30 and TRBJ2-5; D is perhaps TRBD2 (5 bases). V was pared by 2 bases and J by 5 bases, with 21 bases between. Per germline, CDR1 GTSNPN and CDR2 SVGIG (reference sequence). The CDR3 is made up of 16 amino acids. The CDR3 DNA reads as TGTGCCTGGAGTCCCTATTATTACCACTCGGGGGAGACCCAGTACTTC. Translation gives CAWSPYYYHSGETQYF.

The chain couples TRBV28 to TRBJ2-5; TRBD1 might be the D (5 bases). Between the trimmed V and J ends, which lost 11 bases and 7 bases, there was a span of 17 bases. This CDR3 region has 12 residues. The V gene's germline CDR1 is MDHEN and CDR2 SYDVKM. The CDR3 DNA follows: TGTGCCTGCGACAGTCCCCATGGGACCCAGTACTTC. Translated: CACDSPHGTQYF.

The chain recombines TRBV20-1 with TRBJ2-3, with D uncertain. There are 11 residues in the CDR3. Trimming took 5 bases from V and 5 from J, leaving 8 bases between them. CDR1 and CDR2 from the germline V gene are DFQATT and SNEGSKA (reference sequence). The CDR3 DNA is TGCAGTGCTTCGACCAAAGATACGCAGTATTTT. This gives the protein CSASTKDTQYF.

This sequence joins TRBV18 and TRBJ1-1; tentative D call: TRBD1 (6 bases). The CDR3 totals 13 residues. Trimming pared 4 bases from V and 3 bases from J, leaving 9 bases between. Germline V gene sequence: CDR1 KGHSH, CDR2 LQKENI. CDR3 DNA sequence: TGTGCCAGCTCACAACAGGGCTACACTGAAGCTTTCTTT. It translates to CASSQQGYTEAFF.

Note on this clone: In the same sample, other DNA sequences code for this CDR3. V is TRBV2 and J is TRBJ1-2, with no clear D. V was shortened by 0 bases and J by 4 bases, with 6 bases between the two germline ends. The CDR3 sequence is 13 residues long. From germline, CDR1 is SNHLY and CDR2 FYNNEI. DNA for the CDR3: TGTGCCAGCAGTGAAGCGGGAAGCTATGGCTACACCTTC. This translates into CASSEAGSYGYTF.

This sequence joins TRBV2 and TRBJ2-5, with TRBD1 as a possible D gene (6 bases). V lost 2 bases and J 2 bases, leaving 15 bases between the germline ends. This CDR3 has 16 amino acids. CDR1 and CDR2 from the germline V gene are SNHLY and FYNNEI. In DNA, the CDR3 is TGTGCCAGCAGTGAATACAGGGCTAAACCTCAAGAGACCCAGTACTTC. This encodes CASSEYRAKPQETQYF.

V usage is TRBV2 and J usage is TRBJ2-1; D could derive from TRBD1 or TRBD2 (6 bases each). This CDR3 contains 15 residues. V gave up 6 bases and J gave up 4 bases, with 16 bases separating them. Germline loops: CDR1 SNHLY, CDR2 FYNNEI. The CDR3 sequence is CASRPGRGLYNEQFF. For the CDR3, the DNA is TGTGCCAGCAGGCCCGGCAGGGGACTTTACAATGAGCAGTTCTTC.

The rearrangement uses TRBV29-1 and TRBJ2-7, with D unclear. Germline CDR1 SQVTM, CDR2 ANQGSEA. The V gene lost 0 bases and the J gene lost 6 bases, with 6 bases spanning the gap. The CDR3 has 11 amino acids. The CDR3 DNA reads TGCAGCGTTGAAGATCCGAGCGAGCAGTACTTC. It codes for CSVEDPSEQYF.

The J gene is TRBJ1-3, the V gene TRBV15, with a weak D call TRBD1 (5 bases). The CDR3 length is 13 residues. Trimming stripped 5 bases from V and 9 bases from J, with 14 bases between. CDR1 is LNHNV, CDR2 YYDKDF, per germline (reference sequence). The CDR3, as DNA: TGTGCCACCAGCGGAGGGACCGTGGGCACCATATATTTT. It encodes CATSGGTVGTIYF.

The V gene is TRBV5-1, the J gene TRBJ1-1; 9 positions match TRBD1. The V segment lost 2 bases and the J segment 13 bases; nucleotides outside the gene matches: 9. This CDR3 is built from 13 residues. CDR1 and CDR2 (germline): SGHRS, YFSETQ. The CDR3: CASSLGTGILGFF. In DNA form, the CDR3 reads TGCGCCAGCAGCTTAGGGACAGGGATATTGGGTTTCTTT. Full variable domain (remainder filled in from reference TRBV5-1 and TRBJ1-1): KAGVTQTPRYLIKTRGQQVTLSCSPISGHRSVSWYQQTPGQGLQFLFEYFSETQRNKGNFPGRFSGRQFSNSRSEMNVSTLELGDSALYLCASSLGTGILGFFGQGTRLTVV.

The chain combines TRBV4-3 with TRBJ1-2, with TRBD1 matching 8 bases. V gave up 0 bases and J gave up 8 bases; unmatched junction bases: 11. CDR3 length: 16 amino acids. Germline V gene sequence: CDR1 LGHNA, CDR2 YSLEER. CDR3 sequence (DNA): TGCGCCAGCAGCCAAGATACGAGGACAGGGCTGGGGGGCTACACCTTC. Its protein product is CASSQDTRTGLGGYTF.

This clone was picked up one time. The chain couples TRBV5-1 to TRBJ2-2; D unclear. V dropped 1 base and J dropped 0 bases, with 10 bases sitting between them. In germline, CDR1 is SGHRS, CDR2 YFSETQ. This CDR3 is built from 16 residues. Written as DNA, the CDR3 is TGCGCCAGCAGCTTGCGGCAAAACTCGAACACCGGGGAGCTGTTTTTT. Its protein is CASSLRQNSNTGELFF.

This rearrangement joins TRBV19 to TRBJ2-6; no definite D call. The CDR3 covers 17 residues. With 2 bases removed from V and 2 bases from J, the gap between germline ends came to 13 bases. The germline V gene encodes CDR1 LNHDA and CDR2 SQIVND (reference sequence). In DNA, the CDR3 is TGTGCCAGTAGTATAAAGGCGTCTAGGGCTGGGGCCAACGTCCTGACTTTC. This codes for CASSIKASRAGANVLTF.

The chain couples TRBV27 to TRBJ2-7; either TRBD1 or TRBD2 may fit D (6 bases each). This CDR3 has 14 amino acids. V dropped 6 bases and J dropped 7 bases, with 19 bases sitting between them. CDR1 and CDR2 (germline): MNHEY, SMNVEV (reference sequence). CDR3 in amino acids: CASRFLALGGEQYF. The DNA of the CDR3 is TGTGCCAGCAGGTTTCTGGCGCTAGGGGGGGAGCAGTACTTC.

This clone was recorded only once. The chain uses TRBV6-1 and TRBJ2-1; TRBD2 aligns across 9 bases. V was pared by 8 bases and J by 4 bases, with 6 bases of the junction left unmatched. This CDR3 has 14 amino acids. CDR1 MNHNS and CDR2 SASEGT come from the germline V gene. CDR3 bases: TGTGCCAGCGTTCTAGCGGGGCTGTACAATGAGCAGTTCTTC. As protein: CASVLAGLYNEQFF.